This T cell receptor beta chain was documented in a study of cytomegalovirus exposure and HLA in healthy donors. The germline V gene has CDR1 MNHEY and CDR2 SVGAGI. The CDR3 runs to 13 residues. The germline V and J ends were trimmed by 7 bases and 3 bases, with 12 bases remaining between them. Study conclusions and caveats: Using a false discovery rate of 0.05, a later analysis showed that approximately 17,000 TCR beta sequences were associated with HLA alleles.

Primers for the PCR totalled 60 Vbeta and 13 Jbeta. TCRdb's copy holds only in-frame clones and misses some; the assay was immunoSEQ multiplex PCR. In the table there are about 150,000 clones, about 85% of which are singletons. In regard to this clone: What it binds is unknown.

V is TRBV6-5 and J is TRBJ1-2, with D possibly being TRBD1 (5 bases). The sequencing input was PBMCs. This sequence originates from a man aged 25-45 years in good health and CMV-seropositive. The CDR3 region is CASTPWGDYGYTF. The DNA for the CDR3 is TGTGCCAGCACCCCATGGGGGGACTATGGCTACACCTTC.